These 8 T cell receptor beta chains were sequenced from one sample in a study of cytomegalovirus exposure and HLA in healthy donors. The primer mix had 60 Vbeta and 13 Jbeta primers. Sequencing used immunoSEQ multiplex PCR; TCRdb keeps in-frame clones, though not all of them. Of about 170,000 clones in the sample, more than 70% were seen once. Source material: PBMCs. The receptors come from a male donor in good health and CMV-seronegative.

In its sample, this clone was seen once. Sequence at one end of the junction differs from germline and may be a read error. The chain joins TRBV7-9 to TRBJ2-5; TRBD2 agrees at 10 bases. Looked up from germline, CDR1 is SEHNR and CDR2 is FQNEAQ (reference sequence). There are 13 residues in the CDR3. The CDR3 nucleotides read TGTTCCAGCAGCTTGTCCAGCGGGGGGGCTCAGGACTTC. It is translated as CSSSLSSGGAQDF.

The chain uses TRBV19 and TRBJ2-3; 14 bases are shared with TRBD2. V lost 8 bases and J lost 0; bases outside the gene matches: 4. CDR3 length: 16 residues. In germline, CDR1 is LNHDA, CDR2 SQIVND (reference sequence). The CDR3 loop is CASGTSGGLSTDTQYF. The CDR3 DNA reads as TGTGCCAGTGGGACTAGCGGGGGACTTAGCACAGATACGCAGTATTTT.

This sequence joins TRBV4-1 and TRBJ2-7, with TRBD1 matching 8 bases. With V trimmed by 3 bases and J by 0 bases, 10 bases remained unmatched. The germline gives CDR1 MGHRA, CDR2 YSYEKL. The CDR3 is made up of 17 amino acids. The CDR3: CASSQAPLDRASYEQYF. CDR3 sequence (DNA): TGCGCCAGCAGCCAGGCCCCGTTGGACAGGGCCTCCTACGAGCAGTACTTC.

With respect to this clone: An end of the junction differs from the germline gene, which may be a read error. The chain uses TRBV4-3 and TRBJ2-1; 13 bases agree with TRBD2. The CDR3 spans 14 residues. In germline, CDR1 is LGHNA, CDR2 YSLEER. In nucleotides, the CDR3 is TGCGCCAGCAGCCAAGAGGGACTAGCGGGAAAGTTGGTCTTC. Protein: CASSQEGLAGKLVF.

This clone showed up just once. The chain combines TRBV2 with TRBJ2-7; D is possibly TRBD1 (5 bases). There are 13 residues in the CDR3. CDR1 and CDR2 (germline): SNHLY, FYNNEI. The germline V and J ends were trimmed by 11 bases and 2 bases, with 16 bases remaining between them. For the CDR3, the DNA is TGTGCCCCGGGCGGCCAGGGCACCTACGAGCAGTACTTC. It is translated as CAPGGQGTYEQYF.

The V call is TRBV7-6, the J call TRBJ2-7, with a weak D call TRBD2 (5 bases). The V end was cut by 3 bases, the J end by 3 bases, with 15 bases between. Germline V gives CDR1 SGHVS, CDR2 FNYEAQ. The CDR3 consists of 15 residues. In DNA form, the CDR3 reads TGTGCCAGCAGCTTGACCCTCGGGGTGGACTACGAGCAGTACTTC. This translates into CASSLTLGVDYEQYF.

The V gene is TRBV7-2, the J gene TRBJ2-7; 8 bases match TRBD1. Germline values: CDR1 SGHTA, CDR2 FQGNSA. Germline trimming cut 5 bases from V and 3 bases from J; bases unmatched to any gene: 9. The CDR3 sequence is 15 residues long. CDR3 residues: CASSPTSTGDYEQYF. CDR3 DNA: TGTGCCAGCAGCCCTACCTCGACAGGGGACTACGAGCAGTACTTC.

V and J are TRBV5-6 and TRBJ1-2; D gene uncertain. This CDR3 is built from 14 residues. V was shortened by 3 bases and J by 2 bases, with 11 bases between the two germline ends. The germline gives CDR1 SGHDT, CDR2 YYEEEE. The CDR3 sequence is CASSWASSNYGYTF. For the CDR3, the DNA is TGTGCCAGCAGCTGGGCAAGTTCGAACTATGGCTACACCTTC.